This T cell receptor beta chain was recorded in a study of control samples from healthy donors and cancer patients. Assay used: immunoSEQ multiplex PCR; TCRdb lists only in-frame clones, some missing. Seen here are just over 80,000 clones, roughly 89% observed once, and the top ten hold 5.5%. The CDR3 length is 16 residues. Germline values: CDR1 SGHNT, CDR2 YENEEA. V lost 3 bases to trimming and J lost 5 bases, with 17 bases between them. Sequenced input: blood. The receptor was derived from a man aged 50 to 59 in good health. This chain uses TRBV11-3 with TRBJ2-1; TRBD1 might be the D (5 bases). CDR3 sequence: CASSLVQGRGDNEQFF. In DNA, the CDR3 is TGTGCCAGCAGCTTGGTCCAGGGTAGGGGTGACAATGAGCAGTTCTTC.